This TCR beta chain stems from a study of read filtering for tumor transcriptome and immune sequencing. The germline V gene has CDR1 SQVTM and CDR2 ANQGSEA. The V gene lost 4 bases and the J gene lost 1 base, with 5 bases spanning the gap. This CDR3 is built from 12 residues. From roughly 390 ng of RNA, a library with molecular barcoded alpha/delta and beta/gamma adaptors was made. TCRdb analysed the reads with MiXCR anew, one entry per CDR3 protein. The sample shows over 90,000 distinct CDR3 sequences, around a fifth of them seen only once. The V gene is TRBV29-1, the J gene TRBJ1-3; D gene uncertain. The sequence was collected from a donor at least 40 years old with multiple myeloma. Sequenced sample: a population of CD138-negative cells sorted from bone marrow. The CDR3 is CSVVSSGNTIYF. The CDR3, as DNA: TGCAGCGTTGTAAGTTCTGGAAACACCATATATTTT.